Below are 23 T cell receptor beta chains sequenced from a single sample in a study of CXCR4 blockade with PD-1 therapy in pancreatic cancer. Sequencing used immunoSEQ multiplex PCR; TCRdb keeps in-frame clones, though not all of them. There are about 5,200 clones in the sample; roughly 50% occur only once, and under 7% lies in the top ten. Sample: tumor tissue. The receptors stem from a human donor with pancreatic ductal adenocarcinoma.

The chain has TRBV29-1 and TRBJ2-7; 7 bases are a match to TRBD2. This CDR3 has 14 amino acids. Germline V gene sequence: CDR1 SQVTM, CDR2 ANQGSEA. Trimming took 4 bases from V and 1 from J; bases not matched to a gene: 7. CDR3 sequence reads: CSVVRGERSYEQYF. The CDR3 nucleotides are TGCAGCGTTGTCCGGGGGGAGAGATCCTACGAGCAGTACTTC.

The chain links TRBV29-1 to TRBJ1-1; unclear D gene. Trimming removed 3 bases from V and 3 bases from J, with 8 bases in between. The CDR3 runs to 12 residues. The germline V gene encodes CDR1 SQVTM and CDR2 ANQGSEA. The CDR3: CSVDVGYTEAFF. CDR3 in DNA: TGCAGCGTTGATGTGGGGTACACTGAAGCTTTCTTT.

The chain carries TRBV14 and TRBJ2-2; TRBD1 matches at 12 bases. This CDR3 spans 17 amino acids. CDR1 is SGHDN, CDR2 FVKESK, per germline. V shed 4 bases and J 2 bases; nucleotides not matched to a gene: 5. In nucleotides, the CDR3 is TGTGCCAGCAGCCGGGACAGGGGGCACCTCAACACCGGGGAGCTGTTTTTT. Protein product: CASSRDRGHLNTGELFF.

This clone was seen only a few times. The V gene is TRBV6-8, the J gene TRBJ1-6, with D possibly TRBD1 on 5 matching bases. This CDR3 region has 15 residues. Germline V gene lookup returns CDR1 MNHGY and CDR2 SAAAGT. Trimming took 6 bases from V and 9 from J, leaving 18 bases between them. The CDR3 region is CASSERVGVGSPLHF. DNA of the CDR3: TGTGCCAGCAGCGAAAGAGTAGGGGTGGGTTCACCCCTCCACTTT.

The J gene is TRBJ1-3, the V gene TRBV14, with a tentative D call TRBD1 (6 bases). The V and J ends lost 4 bases and 0 bases respectively, with 16 bases between them. The CDR3 totals 17 residues. CDR1 SGHDN and CDR2 FVKESK come from the germline V gene. The CDR3 nucleotides read TGTGCCAGCAGCCCGGACAGTCGCCTTTTCTCTGGAAACACCATATATTTT. Its translation is CASSPDSRLFSGNTIYF.

This clone has a single count. V is TRBV25-1 and J is TRBJ2-7, with TRBD1 as a possible D gene (6 bases). V lost 3 bases, J lost 5 bases, and 14 bases lay in between. CDR3 length: 14 amino acids. The V gene's germline CDR1 is MGHDK and CDR2 SYGVNS. The CDR3 nucleotides are TGTGCCAGCAGTGATAACAGGGCCGGGGACGAGCAGTACTTC. This encodes CASSDNRAGDEQYF.

The chain combines TRBV6-7 with TRBJ2-1, with a tentative D call TRBD2 (5 bases). TRBV6-7 is noted as an ORF with a role that remains uncertain. The CDR3 is 14 residues long. Trimming stripped 4 bases from V and 10 bases from J, with 17 bases between. CDR3 DNA: TGTGCCAGCAGTTGGGCCAGCGGAATGGGCGAGCAGTTCTTC. It is translated as CASSWASGMGEQFF.

This clone was detected only a few times. V and J are TRBV6-8 and TRBJ1-3, with 7 bases identical to TRBD1. From germline, CDR1 is MNHGY and CDR2 SAAAGT. The CDR3 consists of 16 residues. V dropped 0 bases and J dropped 2; count of bases not matched to a gene: 4. CDR3 nucleotides: TGTGCCAGCAGTTACTCGGGACAGACTCCTGGAAACACCATATATTTT. Its protein is CASSYSGQTPGNTIYF.

This sequence joins TRBV29-1 and TRBJ2-1, with 7 bases matching TRBD2. The germline V gene has CDR1 SQVTM and CDR2 ANQGSEA. J lost 0 bases, V lost 4 bases, and 3 bases had no gene match. The CDR3 loop spans 14 amino acids. The DNA for the CDR3 is TGCAGCGTTGTTGGCGGGAGCTCCTACAATGAGCAGTTCTTC. This translates into CSVVGGSSYNEQFF.

The CDR3 loop reads CASSIEDYSNQPQHF. In DNA, the CDR3 is TGTGCCAGTAGTATTGAGGATTATAGCAATCAGCCCCAGCATTTT. The J gene is TRBJ1-5, the V gene TRBV19; D is undetermined. V was cut by 3 bases and J by 0 bases, with 9 bases left in between. The CDR3 is 15 residues long. Germline V CDR1 and CDR2: LNHDA, SQIVND (reference sequence). The whole variable domain, filled in from reference TRBV19 and TRBJ1-5, reads DGGITQSPKYLFRKEGQNVTLSCEQNLNHDAMYWYRQDPGQGLRLIYYSQIVNDFQKGDIAEGYSVSREKKESFPLTVTSAQKNPTAFYLCASSIEDYSNQPQHFGDGTRLSIL.

This clone was seen only a few times. The chain is built from TRBV2 and TRBJ1-1; D ambiguous. This CDR3 contains 13 residues. V was shortened by 6 bases and J by 6 bases, with 14 bases between the two germline ends. Germline lookup yields CDR1 SNHLY and CDR2 FYNNEI. The CDR3 reads CASRRDRSAEAFF. In DNA form, the CDR3 reads TGTGCCAGCAGGAGGGATAGGAGTGCTGAAGCTTTCTTT.

V is TRBV19 and J is TRBJ2-5; D may be TRBD2 (6 bases). The germline V and J ends were trimmed by 0 bases and 7 bases, with 6 bases remaining between them. This CDR3 spans 12 amino acids. Germline lookup yields CDR1 LNHDA and CDR2 SQIVND (reference sequence). CDR3 DNA sequence: TGTGCCAGTAGTATAGAGCGGGGGACCCAGTACTTC. Encoded protein: CASSIERGTQYF.

This clone showed up just a few times. This chain links TRBV6-8 with TRBJ2-2; 12 positions match TRBD2. CDR3 length: 15 residues. Germline values: CDR1 MNHGY, CDR2 SAAAGT. The V segment lost 6 bases and the J segment 5 bases; nucleotides outside the gene matches: 4. The CDR3 loop reads CASRPGLAGTGELFF. The CDR3 DNA follows: TGTGCCAGCAGACCCGGACTAGCGGGAACCGGGGAGCTGTTTTTT.

This clone has just a few counts. The chain joins TRBV9 to TRBJ2-5, with D unresolved. Germline assignment: CDR1 SGDLS and CDR2 YYNGEE. CDR3 length: 13 amino acids. Trimming shortened V by 7 bases and J by 5 bases, and 15 bases separated the two germline ends. The CDR3 bases are TGTGCCAGCTCCTCTGGGGTATGGGAGACCCAGTACTTC. Translation: CASSSGVWETQYF.

This clone was picked up a small number of times. The V call is TRBV11-3, the J call TRBJ2-1, with 13 nucleotides matching TRBD2. This CDR3 is built from 14 residues. Trimming at V came to 3 bases and at J to 9 bases, leaving 2 bases not matched to a gene. The germline gives CDR1 SGHNT, CDR2 YENEEA. This chain's CDR3 is CASSLTSGGTEQFF. In nucleotides, the CDR3 is TGTGCCAGCAGCTTGACTAGCGGGGGGACTGAGCAGTTCTTC.

The chain combines TRBV18 with TRBJ2-7; D may be TRBD2 (6 bases). Germline CDR1 is KGHSH and CDR2 is LQKENI. The CDR3 length is 15 residues. Trimming pared 5 bases from V and 1 base from J, leaving 15 bases between. The CDR3 reads CASSNPGLVSYEQYF. The CDR3 DNA reads as TGTGCCAGCTCAAACCCGGGACTGGTATCCTACGAGCAGTACTTC.

This clone was counted once. The gene calls are TRBV16 and TRBJ2-1; D could derive from TRBD1 or TRBD2 (5 bases each). V lost 4 bases to trimming and J lost 3 bases, with 19 bases between them. The germline gives CDR1 KGHSY, CDR2 FQNENV. The CDR3 sequence is 17 residues long. CDR3 nucleotides: TGTGCCAGCAGCCGAGAGGGCCGAGGGGTGAGCTACAATGAGCAGTTCTTC. This translates into CASSREGRGVSYNEQFF. The full variable domain, its missing parts supplied by reference TRBV16 and TRBJ2-1, is GEEVAQTPKHLVRGEGQKAKLYCAPIKGHSYVFWYQQVLKNEFKFLISFQNENVFDETGMPKERFSAKCLPNSPCSLEIQATKLEDSAVYFCASSREGRGVSYNEQFFGPGTRLTVL.

The V call is TRBV18, the J call TRBJ1-2, with a tentative D call TRBD1 (5 bases). Germline V gives CDR1 KGHSH, CDR2 LQKENI. V was pared by 2 bases and J by 5 bases, with 15 bases between. The CDR3 contains 15 residues. The CDR3 region is CASSPNTGTDYGYTF. The CDR3 bases are TGTGCCAGCTCACCAAATACGGGGACGGATTATGGCTACACCTTC.

This chain connects TRBV11-1 to TRBJ1-4; D possibly corresponds to TRBD1 (6 bases). This CDR3 comprises 15 residues. With 5 bases removed from V and 5 bases from J, the gap between germline ends came to 15 bases. The germline CDR1 and CDR2 sequences are SGHAT and FQDESV (reference sequence). CDR3 sequence: CASSPGDTANEKLFF. The CDR3 bases are TGTGCCAGCAGCCCGGGGGACACCGCGAATGAAAAACTGTTTTTT.

This sequence joins TRBV5-1 and TRBJ2-5; 7 bases line up with TRBD1. Germline V gene data show CDR1 as SGHRS and CDR2 as YFSETQ. J was trimmed by 4 bases and V by 0 bases; bases with no gene match: 6. The CDR3 consists of 15 residues. The CDR3: CASSLGRGPGETQYF. The CDR3, as DNA: TGCGCCAGCAGCTTGGGTAGGGGGCCCGGAGAGACCCAGTACTTC.

This rearrangement joins TRBV30 to TRBJ2-7; 9 nucleotides align to TRBD2. Trimming at V came to 3 bases and at J to 7 bases, leaving 10 bases not matched to a gene. The germline CDR1 and CDR2 sequences are GTSNPN and SVGIG (reference sequence). The CDR3 consists of 14 residues. The CDR3 loop reads CAWSPQAGGREQYF. DNA of the CDR3: TGTGCCTGGAGCCCCCAGGCGGGAGGGAGGGAGCAGTACTTC. Drawing the rest from reference TRBV30 and TRBJ2-7, the complete variable domain is SQTIHQWPATLVQPVGSPLSLECTVEGTSNPNLYWYRQAAGRGLQLLFYSVGIGQISSEVPQNLSASRPQDRQFILSSKKLLLSDSGFYLCAWSPQAGGREQYFGPGTRLTVT.

The J gene is TRBJ1-1, the V gene TRBV19; 11 positions agree with TRBD1. V dropped 7 bases and J dropped 0; count of bases not matched to a gene: 16. Germline-derived CDR1 and CDR2 are LNHDA and SQIVND (reference sequence). CDR3 length: 19 amino acids. The chain's CDR3 is CASKAGTGGLSSLNTEAFF. CDR3 sequence (DNA): TGTGCCAGTAAAGCCGGGACAGGGGGTCTCAGCTCTTTGAACACTGAAGCTTTCTTT.

V usage is TRBV19 and J usage is TRBJ1-3; 8 bases match TRBD1. Germline values: CDR1 LNHDA, CDR2 SQIVND (reference sequence). The ends lost 7 bases at V and 0 bases at J; junction bases unmatched: 5. The CDR3 extends over 15 amino acids. In DNA, the CDR3 is TGTGCCAGTACTCACAGGGGGACCTCTGGAAACACCATATATTTT. Translating gives CASTHRGTSGNTIYF.